This is a list of T cell receptor beta chains from one sample in a study of shared clonotypes between healthy human individuals. Sequenced by immunoSEQ multiplex PCR; TCRdb stores in-frame clones only, minus some. The sample lists some 700,000 clones, around 91% seen once, with 30% to 40% in the top ten. Sequencing was carried out using memory CD8+ T cells from PBMCs. All receptors come from a man aged 18-30 years in good health. Some clones in this sample may be carry-over from other donors' samples. Each CDR3 is given with its conserved first and last residue. A D gene is named only where the DNA matches it firmly. Rows give clone size only sometimes, using once, few, many, or a class for an expanded clone.

d_call,clone_size,v_call,j_call,cdr3_nt,cdr3_aa
NA,NA,TRBV27,TRBJ1-2,TGTGCCAGCAGTTCTTCCCATCGGAACTATGGCTACACCTTC,CASSSSHRNYGYTF
TRBD2,once,TRBV7-9,TRBJ2-1,TGTGCCAGCAGCCCGACGAGCGGGAGCAACAATGAGCAGTTCTTC,CASSPTSGSNNEQFF
TRBD1,NA,TRBV28,TRBJ2-1,TGTGCCAGCAGTGCCTCGACAGGGGCCCCTTACAATGAGCAGTTCTTC,CASSASTGAPYNEQFF
NA,NA,TRBV7-3,TRBJ2-5,TGTGCCAGCAGCTTAATAACAGGAGAGACCCAGTACTTC,CASSLITGETQYF
NA,NA,TRBV7-9,TRBJ1-6,TGTGCCAGCAGAGGAAAGGACGGTAGCTCCTATAATTCACCCCTCCACTTT,CASRGKDGSSYNSPLHF
TRBD1,NA,TRBV2,TRBJ1-2,TGTGCCAGTCAGGACAGGGCGGAGGGTCCTTATGGCTACACCTTC,CASQDRAEGPYGYTF
NA,few,TRBV27,TRBJ1-1,TGTGCCAGCAGTTACGCCGGGCCGAGGGAAGCTTTCTTT,CASSYAGPREAFF
NA,once,TRBV14,TRBJ2-7,TGTGCCAGCAGTCCTGGGACTCCTTACGAGCAGTACTTC,CASSPGTPYEQYF
NA,NA,TRBV6-5,TRBJ2-7,TGTGCCAGCAGCGCGGGACCGCCGGGCGGCGAGCAGTACTTC,CASSAGPPGGEQYF
TRBD2,NA,TRBV7-9,TRBJ2-5,TGTGCCAGCAGCCTAAGACTAGCGGGAGAAGAGACCCAGTACTTC,CASSLRLAGEETQYF
NA,NA,TRBV7-8,TRBJ2-7,TGTGCCAGCAGTACGATGGGGGTCTCCTACGAGCAGTACTTC,CASSTMGVSYEQYF
NA,once,TRBV4-3,TRBJ1-1,TGCGCCAGCAGCCAAGCCCTGCTGACTGAAGCTTTCTTT,CASSQALLTEAFF
TRBD1,NA,TRBV19,TRBJ1-4,TGTGCCAGTAGTATCCTAGGACAGGGGAAAACGGAGGATGAAAAACTGTTTTTT,CASSILGQGKTEDEKLFF
NA,few,TRBV5-5,TRBJ1-5,TGTGCCAGCAGCTTGGGACAGCCTTATAGCAATCAGCCCCAGCATTTT,CASSLGQPYSNQPQHF
NA,NA,TRBV6-1,TRBJ1-5,TGTGCCAGCAGTGACCGGGGGGCGGCAATATATAGCAATCAGCCCCAGCATTTT,CASSDRGAAIYSNQPQHF
NA,NA,TRBV7-2,TRBJ2-2,TGTGCCAGCAGCTTAGAGGATACGAACACCGGGGAGCTGTTTTTT,CASSLEDTNTGELFF
TRBD2,NA,TRBV6-6,TRBJ2-1,TGTGCCAGCAGTCCTTCTAGCGGGAGCTCCTACAATGAGCAGTTCTTC,CASSPSSGSSYNEQFF
NA,NA,TRBV7-9,TRBJ2-3,TGTGCCAGCAGCGTCATCGGGGCCGGAGGCACAGATACGCAGTATTTT,CASSVIGAGGTDTQYF
NA,NA,TRBV4-3,TRBJ2-7,TGCGCCAGCAGCCAAGTTTGGGACCCACGGCTCGAGCAGTACTTC,CASSQVWDPRLEQYF
NA,NA,TRBV6-1,TRBJ2-3,TGTGCCAGCAGTGCTGGGACATACAGCACAGATACGCAGTATTTT,CASSAGTYSTDTQYF
NA,NA,TRBV4-2,TRBJ2-7,TGTGCCAGCAGCCAAGATTCCGGGACCCCTACCGAGCAGTACTTC,CASSQDSGTPTEQYF
TRBD2,NA,TRBV5-8,TRBJ2-3,TGTGCCAGCAGCCACCTAGCGGGAGTAGGGTCGGATACGCAGTATTTT,CASSHLAGVGSDTQYF
TRBD2,NA,TRBV5-4,TRBJ2-3,TGTGCCAGCAGCTTGGGCCTAGCGGGAGTCACAGATACGCAGTATTTT,CASSLGLAGVTDTQYF
NA,NA,TRBV30,TRBJ2-1,TGTGCCTGGAGTGTCGAGAACAATGAGCAGTTCTTC,CAWSVENNEQFF
NA,NA,TRBV15,TRBJ2-1,TGTGCCACCAGCTCAATTGGGGGAGGTGAGCAGTTCTTC,CATSSIGGGEQFF
TRBD1,NA,TRBV7-8,TRBJ2-7,TGTGCCAGCAGCCCCGGGACAGCCAACGAGCAGTACTTC,CASSPGTANEQYF
NA,few,TRBV29-1,TRBJ1-2,TGCAGCGTTGATGAAGGGATCTATGGCTACACCTTC,CSVDEGIYGYTF
NA,NA,TRBV28,TRBJ1-1,TGTGCCACCTGGGGGGGTGCGAACACTGAAGCTTTCTTT,CATWGGANTEAFF
NA,NA,TRBV6-6,TRBJ2-2,TGTGCCACGTGGGAGGGGGAGCTGTTTTTT,CATWEGELFF
NA,NA,TRBV9,TRBJ2-7,TGTGCCAGCAGCGTCGCCTCAGTGAGCTCCTACGAGCAGTACTTC,CASSVASVSSYEQYF
TRBD2,NA,TRBV7-9,TRBJ2-3,TGTGCCAGCAGCGCGGAAGGGACTAGCGGGAACGGAGAGGCAGATACGCAGTATTTT,CASSAEGTSGNGEADTQYF
TRBD1,NA,TRBV5-4,TRBJ2-5,TGTGCCAGCAGCTGGGGGACAGAAGAGACCCAGTACTTC,CASSWGTEETQYF
NA,NA,TRBV27,TRBJ2-3,TGTGCCAGCAGTTTAAGGACGGGGGCGCTTACAGATACGCAGTATTTT,CASSLRTGALTDTQYF
NA,NA,TRBV7-9,TRBJ2-7,TGTGCCAGCAGCGGGGGGCGCGGGGTCGAGCAGTACTTC,CASSGGRGVEQYF
NA,many,TRBV18,TRBJ1-1,TGTGCCAGCTCACCCCCTGTGGCAGAAGCTTTCTTT,CASSPPVAEAFF
TRBD1,NA,TRBV10-3,TRBJ2-7,TGTGCCGTAGAAACCCGGGACAGGGGATACGAGCAGTACTTC,CAVETRDRGYEQYF
NA,NA,TRBV7-9,TRBJ2-2,TGTGCCAGCTTTGCGGACCTAGCCGGGGAGCTGTTTTTT,CASFADLAGELFF
TRBD1,NA,TRBV28,TRBJ1-2,TGTGCCAGCAGTTTATGGGACAGGACCTCTAACTATGGCTACACCTTC,CASSLWDRTSNYGYTF
NA,NA,TRBV7-9,TRBJ2-5,TGTGCCAGCAGCTTACGGGCAGAGGGGAAAGAGACCCAGTACTTC,CASSLRAEGKETQYF
NA,NA,TRBV4-2,TRBJ2-2,TGTGCCAGCAGCCAAGCCTGGTACGCGAACACCGGGGAGCTGTTTTTT,CASSQAWYANTGELFF
NA,NA,TRBV28,TRBJ2-7,TGTGCCAGCAGTTTAGAGGTTGCGGGACGGACCGAGCAGTACTTC,CASSLEVAGRTEQYF
TRBD1,NA,TRBV7-9,TRBJ2-7,TGTGCCAGCAGCCCATCCGGGACAGTACATTACGAGCAGTACTTC,CASSPSGTVHYEQYF
TRBD2,NA,TRBV6-1,TRBJ2-7,TGTGCCAGCAGTGAGAGGTGGGGACTAGCGGGAGGCTACGAGCAGTACTTC,CASSERWGLAGGYEQYF
NA,many,TRBV7-8,TRBJ2-2,TGTGCCAGCAGCCCAGGCTCCGGGGAGCTGTTTTTT,CASSPGSGELFF
NA,NA,TRBV27,TRBJ2-2,TGTGCCAGCAGAATGATTTCAGCCGGGGAGCTGTTTTTT,CASRMISAGELFF
TRBD1,NA,TRBV27,TRBJ2-5,TGTGCCAGCAGGTCCCTGGACAGGGAAATTGGGATGGAAGAGACCCAGTACTTC,CASRSLDREIGMEETQYF
TRBD2,NA,TRBV9,TRBJ2-1,TGTGCCAGCAGCGTAGTAGCGGGAGGTAACAATGAGCAGTTCTTC,CASSVVAGGNNEQFF
TRBD2,NA,TRBV4-3,TRBJ2-7,TGCGCCAGCAGCCAAGGGGCAGCGGGAGGTTACGAGCAGTACTTC,CASSQGAAGGYEQYF
NA,NA,TRBV5-1,TRBJ2-7,TGCGCCAGCAGCTTTTTCATGGGTAGCTCCTACGAGCAGTACTTC,CASSFFMGSSYEQYF
NA,NA,TRBV13,TRBJ1-2,TGTGCCAGCAGCTTAAAAGAGGGGGACTATGGCTACACCTTC,CASSLKEGDYGYTF
NA,NA,TRBV11-2,TRBJ2-4,TGTGCCAGCAGCCCTTGGGGGGTAGCCAAAAACATTCAGTACTTC,CASSPWGVAKNIQYF
NA,NA,TRBV2,TRBJ1-2,TGTGCCAGCAGTGAAGGTGGGGGCTACACCTTC,CASSEGGGYTF